The source of this TCR beta chain is a study of regulatory T cells in long-lasting Graves disease. Study outcomes and limitations: TRBV28, TRBJ1-2 and TRBJ2-5 emerged as the favored segments in persistent disease.

iRepertoire HTBI primers and Arm-PCR of CDR3 regions built TCR beta libraries. Via MiXCR, TCRdb re-called the multiplex PCR reads, giving one row per CDR3 protein. The sample includes 310,000 or so distinct CDR3 sequences, roughly a fifth of them seen just once. Time point denoted: persistent/refractory GD, antithyroid drugs over 5 years with positive TRAb. The TCR library was prepared using RNA isolated from PBMCs. American Thyroid Association guidelines defined how Graves' disease was diagnosed. Each of the patients was recruited from an endocrinology department situated in Xi'an, China. From each patient, roughly 10 milliliters of peripheral blood was drawn and collected into an EDTA anticoagulant tube. This clonotype has at least ten counts. Antigen unknown. Trimming took 0 bases from V and 6 from J; bases not matched to a gene: 19. CDR3 length: 19 amino acids. Germline values: CDR1 DFQATT, CDR2 SNEGSKA (reference sequence).

The source of this sequence is a female donor with Graves disease. This chain uses TRBV20-1 with TRBJ2-7; 11 bases line up with TRBD2. The material was peripheral blood mononuclear cells (PBMCs), obtained when the disease was refractory, from a patient treated with antithyroid drugs. The DNA for the CDR3 is TGCAGTGCTAGAGATCCCACTTTAGAGTCTCTTAGCGGGAGGGTCGAGCAGTACTTC. Amino acid sequence: CSARDPTLESLSGRVEQYF.